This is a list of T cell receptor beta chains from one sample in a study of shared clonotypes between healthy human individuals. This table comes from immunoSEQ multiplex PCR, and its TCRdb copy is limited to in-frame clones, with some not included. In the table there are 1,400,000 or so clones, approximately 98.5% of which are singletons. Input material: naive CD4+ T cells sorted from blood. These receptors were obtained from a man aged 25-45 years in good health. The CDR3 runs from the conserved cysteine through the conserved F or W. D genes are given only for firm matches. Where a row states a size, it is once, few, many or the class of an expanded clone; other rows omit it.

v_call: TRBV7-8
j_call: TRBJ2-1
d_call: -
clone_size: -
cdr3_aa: CASSLVTPADYNEQFF
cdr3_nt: TGTGCCAGCAGCTTAGTTACCCCAGCGGACTACAATGAGCAGTTCTTC

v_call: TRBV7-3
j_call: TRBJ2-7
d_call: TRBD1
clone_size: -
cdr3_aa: CASSSWDRAYEQYF
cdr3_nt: TGTGCCAGCAGCTCGTGGGACAGGGCCTACGAGCAGTACTTC

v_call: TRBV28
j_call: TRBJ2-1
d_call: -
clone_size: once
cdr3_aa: CASSLQAFGSSYNEQFF
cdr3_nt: TGTGCCAGCAGTTTACAAGCATTCGGGAGTTCGTACAATGAGCAGTTCTTC

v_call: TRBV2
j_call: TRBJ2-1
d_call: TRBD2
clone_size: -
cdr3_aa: CASSGSGSSHLVF
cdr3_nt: TGTGCCAGCAGTGGTAGCGGGAGTTCCCACCTGGTCTTC

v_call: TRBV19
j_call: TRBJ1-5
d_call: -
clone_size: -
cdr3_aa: CASSTTGFNQPQHF
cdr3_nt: TGTGCCAGTAGTACCACAGGGTTCAATCAGCCCCAGCATTTT

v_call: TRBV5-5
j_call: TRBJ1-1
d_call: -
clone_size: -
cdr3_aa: CASSLEWASNTEAFF
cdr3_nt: TGTGCCAGCAGCTTGGAATGGGCATCGAACACTGAAGCTTTCTTT

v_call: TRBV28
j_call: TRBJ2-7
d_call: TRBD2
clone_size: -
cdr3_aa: CASRGTSDPYEQYF
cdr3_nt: TGTGCCAGCAGGGGGACTAGCGATCCCTACGAGCAGTACTTC

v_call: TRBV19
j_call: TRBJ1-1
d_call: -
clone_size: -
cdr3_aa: CASTQGIWTEAFF
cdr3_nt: TGTGCCAGTACCCAGGGAATTTGGACTGAAGCTTTCTTT

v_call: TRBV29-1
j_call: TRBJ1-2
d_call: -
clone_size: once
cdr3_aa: CSVGGAENYGYTF
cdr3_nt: TGCAGCGTTGGGGGGGCAGAGAACTATGGCTACACCTTC

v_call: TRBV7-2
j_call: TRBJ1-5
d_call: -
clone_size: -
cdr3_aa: CASSLGFGGGNQPQHF
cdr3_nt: TGTGCCAGCAGCTTAGGGTTCGGGGGTGGCAATCAGCCCCAGCATTTT

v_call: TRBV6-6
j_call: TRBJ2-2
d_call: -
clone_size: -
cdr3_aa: CASSYQSGESWELFF
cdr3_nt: TGTGCCAGCAGTTACCAATCAGGGGAGAGTTGGGAGCTGTTTTTT

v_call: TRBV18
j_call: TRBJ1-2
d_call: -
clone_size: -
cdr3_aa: CASSPQQTEYGYTF
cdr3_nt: TGTGCCAGCTCACCCCAACAGACAGAATATGGCTACACCTTC

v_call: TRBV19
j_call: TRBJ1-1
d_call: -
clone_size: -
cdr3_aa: CASSIDRQADTEAFF
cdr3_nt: TGTGCCAGTAGTATAGATCGACAGGCGGATACTGAAGCTTTCTTT

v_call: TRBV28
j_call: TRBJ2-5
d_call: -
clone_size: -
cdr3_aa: CASSFSRDSRTQYF
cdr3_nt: TGTGCCAGCAGTTTCTCCCGGGACTCAAGGACCCAGTACTTC

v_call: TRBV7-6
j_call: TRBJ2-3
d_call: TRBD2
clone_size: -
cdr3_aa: CASSFQSSGTLGDTQYF
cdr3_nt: TGTGCCAGCAGCTTTCAGTCTAGCGGGACCCTAGGAGATACGCAGTATTTT

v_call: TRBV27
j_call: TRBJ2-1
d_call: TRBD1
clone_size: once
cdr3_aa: CASSFEGQGYNEQFF
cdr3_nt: TGTGCCAGCAGTTTCGAGGGACAGGGGTACAATGAGCAGTTCTTC

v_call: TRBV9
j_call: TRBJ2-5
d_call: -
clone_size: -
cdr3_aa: CASSVSGPPGETQYF
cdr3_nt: TGTGCCAGCAGCGTTTCCGGACCTCCTGGGGAGACCCAGTACTTC

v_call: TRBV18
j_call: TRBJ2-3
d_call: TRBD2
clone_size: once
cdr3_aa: CASSPSTSHTDTQYF
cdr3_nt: TGTGCCAGCTCACCGTCGACTAGCCATACAGATACGCAGTATTTT

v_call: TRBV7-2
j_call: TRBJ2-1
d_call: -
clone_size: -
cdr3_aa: CASSYTIGGYNEQFF
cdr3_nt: TGTGCCAGCAGTTATACCATCGGGGGTTACAATGAGCAGTTCTTC

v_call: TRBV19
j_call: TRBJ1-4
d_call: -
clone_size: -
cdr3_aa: CASSLTPGSVKEKLFF
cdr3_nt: TGTGCCAGTAGTCTAACCCCCGGGTCGGTTAAGGAAAAACTGTTTTTT

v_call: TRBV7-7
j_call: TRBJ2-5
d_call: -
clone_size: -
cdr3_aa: CASSLGALAFGETQYF
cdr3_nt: TGTGCTAGCAGCTTAGGTGCCCTAGCATTCGGGGAGACCCAGTACTTC

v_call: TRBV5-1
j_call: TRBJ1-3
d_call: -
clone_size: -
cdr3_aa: CASSQVEGHSGNTIYF
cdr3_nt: TGCGCCAGCAGCCAGGTTGAGGGCCACTCTGGAAACACCATATATTTT

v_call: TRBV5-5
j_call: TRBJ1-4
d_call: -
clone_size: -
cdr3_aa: CASSVPGTNEKLFF
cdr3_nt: TGTGCCAGCAGCGTGCCTGGAACTAATGAAAAACTGTTTTTT

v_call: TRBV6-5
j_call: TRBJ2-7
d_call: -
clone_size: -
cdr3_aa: CASSYLGANEQYF
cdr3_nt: TGTGCCAGCAGTTATTTGGGGGCCAACGAGCAGTACTTC

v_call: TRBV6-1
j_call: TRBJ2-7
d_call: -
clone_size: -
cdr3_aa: CASSEAGSYYEQYF
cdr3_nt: TGTGCCAGCAGTGAAGCAGGGAGTTACTACGAGCAGTACTTC

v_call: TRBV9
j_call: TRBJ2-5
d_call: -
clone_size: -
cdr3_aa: CASSARFAGETQYF
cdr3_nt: TGTGCCAGCAGCGCCAGATTTGCAGGAGAGACCCAGTACTTC

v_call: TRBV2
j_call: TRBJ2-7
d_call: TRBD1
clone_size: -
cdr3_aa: CASRGTGVYEQYF
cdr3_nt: TGTGCCAGCAGGGGGACAGGCGTCTACGAGCAGTACTTC